Listed below are T cell receptor beta chains from one sample, sequenced in a study of CD8+ T cells in alopecia areata. Some clones are missing from TCRdb's copy, which holds only in-frame ones; the method was immunoSEQ multiplex PCR. The repertoire holds 170,000 or so clones, with about three fifths as singletons. The sample was CD4+ T cells sorted from blood, taken at week 4, from a patient treated with tofacitinib. These receptors originate from a human donor with alopecia areata. Both conserved end residues are trimmed from each CDR3. Each record gives: V gene, J gene, CDR3 protein.

TRBV7-2	TRBJ2-7	ASSPVWGGPYEQY
TRBV7-9	TRBJ1-4	ASSYGPEKLF
TRBV29-1	TRBJ1-2	SVEQDMNYGYT
TRBV5-1	TRBJ2-5	ASSFGPQETQY
TRBV29-1	TRBJ2-1	SVYSPGNEQF
TRBV7-3	TRBJ1-1	ASSVDKNTEAF
TRBV29-1	TRBJ1-1	SVSHSGTEAF
TRBV29-1	TRBJ1-5	SVFDRGQPQH
TRBV5-1	TRBJ2-5	ASSPNWGPGETQY
TRBV6-1	TRBJ2-6	ASSVVQLTGSGANVLT
TRBV1	TRBJ1-5	TSSQSPVFAEQPQH
TRBV2	TRBJ1-5	ASSEVGPYPAQH
TRBV30	TRBJ1-5	AWGRGSNQPQH
TRBV7-2	TRBJ2-1	ASSLDSPSYNEQF
TRBV9	TRBJ2-7	ASSSGGFYEQY
TRBV7-2	TRBJ2-1	ASSLTGGIQQF
TRBV4-2	TRBJ2-1	ASSQEGPGPPYNEQF
TRBV7-2	TRBJ2-5	ASSLVAKKEETQY
TRBV27	TRBJ1-2	ASSSTGNYGYT
TRBV30	TRBJ2-5	AWSPRQQETQY
TRBV5-1	TRBJ2-1	ASSLVRLAGIHEQF
TRBV29-1	TRBJ1-5	SVKRDFNQPQH
TRBV15	TRBJ1-4	ATSSVSFEGDEKLF
TRBV10-3	TRBJ2-3	AISPFADTQY
TRBV30	TRBJ2-5	AWSANGWETQY
TRBV30	TRBJ2-2	AWTSWSAGELF
TRBV9	TRBJ2-3	ASSVTSGLGDTQY
TRBV29-1	TRBJ2-5	SGGDGVLMQTQY
TRBV2	TRBJ2-1	ASSPQGGNEQF
TRBV5-1	TRBJ1-1	ASSLDSMNTEAF
TRBV13	TRBJ2-7	ASSLYGGQSSYEQY
TRBV18	TRBJ1-1	ASSRDRDWNTEAF
TRBV5-4	TRBJ2-7	ASSLMVRSGDSYEQY
TRBV11-1	TRBJ2-5	ASSYGGQETQY
TRBV9	TRBJ1-2	ASSVEWDRNYGYT
TRBV2	TRBJ1-2	ASTDPGYGYT
TRBV4-3	TRBJ2-1	ASSQGGADYNEQF
TRBV6-5	TRBJ2-7	AAHGTGAYEQY
TRBV29-1	TRBJ2-1	SVYTGGNEQF
TRBV30	TRBJ1-5	AWSVFGAYSNQPQH